A single count supports the clone carrying this TCR beta chain. Its antigen is still unknown. Treatment in this sample: 15 to 20 received Ad26.COV2.S at low or high dose, single or two shots; about 5 received placebo; per-sample allocation not given. Day 63 after the first injection of vaccine or placebo was the sampling time. TCRdb keeps only in-frame clones here, not all; method: immunoSEQ multiplex PCR. The sample comprises 350,000 to 450,000 clones, approximately 91% of which are singletons, and under 2% rests with the top ten. The trim removed 10 bases at V and 4 bases at J, leaving 19 bases unmatched. This CDR3 region has 16 residues. Germline V gene sequence: CDR1 LNHDA, CDR2 SQIVND (reference sequence). These data belong to a study of Ad26.COV2.S vaccination and SARS-CoV-2 variants. Study background: The vaccine Ad26.COV2.S was put into the muscle once, or twice with 56 days between. General study results and limits: Spike-specific TCR breadth was greater in vaccine than placebo recipients. Substantial breadth in spike-specific CD8+ and CD4+ T cell responses was reportedly seen after vaccination.

This chain uses TRBV19 with TRBJ2-7, with 7 bases identical to TRBD2. The sequencing used peripheral blood, collected in a trial of Ad26.COV2.S vaccine versus placebo. This TCR was sampled from a person between 18 and 65 years old who received the Ad26.COV2.S COVID-19 vaccine or a placebo. CDR3: CATTRPRGEGRYEQYF. CDR3 in DNA: TGTGCCACCACACGCCCCCGGGGGGAGGGCCGGTACGAGCAGTACTTC.